One and the same sample provided the 6 T cell receptor beta chains below, sequenced in a study of CD8+ T cells in alopecia areata (dated by TCRdb to the late 2010s). The library was obtained by the immunoSEQ multiplex PCR assay. To provide template for TCR sequencing, every sample had RNA extracted and reverse transcribed into cDNA. TCRdb obtained this table from immuneACCESS and retained in-frame rearrangements with V and J assigned. These tables miss some clones; where compared with another copy, unresolved V genes account for less than half of the shortfall, and the remainder is unexplained. Within this sample are a few hundred thousand clones, with less than 50% of them counted one time only. Of the sample, 2.6% falls within the top ten clones. The sample's treatment or condition label, decoded: oral pan-JAK inhibitor, 5-10 mg twice daily. The starting material was CD4+ T cells sorted from blood, obtained around week 37, from a patient treated with tofacitinib. The receptors stem from a human donor with alopecia areata.

This chain connects TRBV30 to TRBJ2-5; no firm D call. Germline loops: CDR1 GTSNPN, CDR2 SVGIG (reference sequence). V shed 8 bases and J shed 3 bases, with 13 bases lying between them. There are 12 residues in the CDR3. Here the CDR3 reads CAGSSDEETQYF. In DNA form, the CDR3 reads TGTGCCGGCTCCTCAGACGAAGAGACCCAGTACTTC.

A word on this clone: Additional DNA sequences in this sample encode the identical CDR3. This sequence joins TRBV6-1 and TRBJ2-3; D unclear. Trimming pared 0 bases from V and 2 bases from J, leaving 6 bases between. CDR3 length equals 14 residues. Germline assignment: CDR1 MNHNS and CDR2 SASEGT. As DNA, the CDR3 is TGTGCCAGCAGTGAAGCGGCGGCCACAGATACGCAGTATTTT. Amino acids: CASSEAAATDTQYF.

This rearrangement joins TRBV7-2 to TRBJ2-5, with 10 bases fitting TRBD2. Trimming cost V 4 bases and J 4 bases; bases outside gene matches: 6. The length of the CDR3 is 15 residues. The V gene's germline CDR1 is SGHTA and CDR2 FQGNSA. The CDR3 region has the DNA TGTGCCAGCAGCTCACGGGGACTAGCGATAGAGACCCAGTACTTC. It yields the protein CASSSRGLAIETQYF.

The chain carries TRBV19 and TRBJ2-3, with D perhaps being TRBD1 or TRBD2 (5 bases each). Per the germline V gene, CDR1 is LNHDA and CDR2 is SQIVND (reference sequence). The CDR3 consists of 12 residues. The V gene lost 4 bases and the J gene lost 7 bases, with 9 bases spanning the gap. CDR3 in DNA: TGTGCCAGTAGTACCGGGACCTATACGCAGTATTTT. Residues: CASSTGTYTQYF.

The chain is built from TRBV6-6 and TRBJ1-2; D unclear. From germline, CDR1 is MNHNY and CDR2 SVGAGI (reference sequence). The germline V and J ends were trimmed by 2 bases and 8 bases, with 6 bases remaining between them. The CDR3 has 11 residues. The CDR3 spells CASSYPGGYTF. Here the CDR3 DNA reads TGTGCCAGCAGTTACCCGGGGGGCTACACCTTC.

This clone is large (0.1 to 1%). The CDR3 loop reads CASSYGRIDNEQFF. Here the CDR3 DNA reads TGCGCCAGCAGCTACGGGAGGATAGACAATGAGCAGTTCTTC. V gene TRBV5-1 combines with J gene TRBJ2-1; 7 nucleotides line up with TRBD2. Germline trimming cut 3 bases from V and 5 bases from J; bases unmatched to any gene: 5. CDR3 length: 14 amino acids. CDR1 and CDR2 from the germline V gene are SGHRS and YFSETQ. Full variable domain (remainder filled in from reference TRBV5-1 and TRBJ2-1): KAGVTQTPRYLIKTRGQQVTLSCSPISGHRSVSWYQQTPGQGLQFLFEYFSETQRNKGNFPGRFSGRQFSNSRSEMNVSTLELGDSALYLCASSYGRIDNEQFFGPGTRLTVL.